Below, 24 T cell receptor beta chains from the same sample are listed, as sequenced in a study of OX40 agonist ivuxolimab in advanced cancers. Assay used: immunoSEQ multiplex PCR; TCRdb lists only in-frame clones, some missing. This sample has 87,000 or so clones, with approximately 85% found just once. Sequencing used CD4+ or CD8+ T cells sorted from blood, obtained in a trial of the OX40 agonist ivuxolimab. These receptors were collected from an adult with an advanced solid tumor such as melanoma, head and neck, liver or kidney cancer.

The chain couples TRBV28 to TRBJ2-5; the match to TRBD2 covers 9 bases. The germline CDR1 and CDR2 sequences are MDHEN and SYDVKM. CDR3 length equals 17 residues. Trimming removed 4 bases from V and 5 bases from J; junction bases left unmatched: 14. The CDR3 nucleotides are TGTGCCAGCAGTTCCCTAGAGGGTAGCGGGAGTTTGGAGACCCAGTACTTC. Amino acid sequence: CASSSLEGSGSLETQYF.

The chain joins TRBV11-1 to TRBJ1-2, with unresolved D. The CDR3 length is 14 residues. V dropped 5 bases and J dropped 2 bases, with 12 bases sitting between them. Germline-derived CDR1 and CDR2 are SGHAT and FQDESV (reference sequence). The CDR3 is CASSPYTGNYGYTF. For the CDR3, the DNA is TGTGCCAGCAGCCCGTACACGGGCAACTATGGCTACACCTTC.

The genes are TRBV4-3 and TRBJ1-1; no reliable D call. Trimming removed 4 bases at V and 3 bases at J, with 9 bases between. CDR3 length: 13 residues. Germline assignment: CDR1 LGHNA and CDR2 YSLEER. The chain's CDR3 is CASSPALYTEAFF. The CDR3 DNA is TGCGCCAGCAGCCCGGCTTTGTACACTGAAGCTTTCTTT.

This clone appeared a single time. V gene TRBV28 combines with J gene TRBJ2-1; maybe TRBD1 (5 bases). Trimming removed 4 bases at V and 7 bases at J, with 17 bases between. The germline V gene encodes CDR1 MDHEN and CDR2 SYDVKM. This CDR3 is built from 15 residues. The chain's CDR3 is CASSYLPQGNNEQFF. The CDR3 DNA is TGTGCCAGCAGTTACCTCCCTCAGGGTAATAATGAGCAGTTCTTC.

The rearrangement links TRBV28 to TRBJ2-7; D remains unclear. Deletions cut 3 bases from V and 0 bases from J, with 15 bases between. Germline CDR1 and CDR2: MDHEN and SYDVKM. This CDR3 has 16 amino acids. The CDR3 nucleotides read TGTGCCAGCAGTTTGTTGAGCCTTCTGCCCTCCTACGAGCAGTACTTC. Translating it yields CASSLLSLLPSYEQYF.

This clone was detected once. The V call is TRBV28, the J call TRBJ2-1; D is uncertain. The germline V gene has CDR1 MDHEN and CDR2 SYDVKM. Trimming left V 2 bases short and J 7 bases short, with 3 bases between. The CDR3 sequence is 11 residues long. DNA for the CDR3: TGTGCCAGCAGTTTACTGAATGAGCAGTTCTTC. Amino acids: CASSLLNEQFF.

The CDR3 bases are TGTGCCAGCAGCCCCTCTAGCGGGATACAAGAGACCCAGTACTTC. It specifies CASSPSSGIQETQYF. The V and J genes are TRBV11-2 and TRBJ2-5; 9 nucleotides agree with TRBD2. With 5 bases clipped from V and 2 bases from J, the junction kept 6 bases outside the gene matches. Germline CDR1 is SGHAT and CDR2 is FQNNGV. CDR3 length equals 15 residues.

The chain couples TRBV6-4 to TRBJ2-7, with D uncertain. The CDR3 consists of 14 residues. V was shortened by 6 bases and J by 1 base, with 13 bases between the two germline ends. Germline V gene data show CDR1 as MRHNA and CDR2 as SNTAGT. CDR3 in amino acids: CASRMRCVSYEQYF. Written as DNA, the CDR3 is TGTGCCAGCAGAATGCGGTGCGTGTCCTACGAGCAGTACTTC.

CDR3 DNA: TGTGCCAGCAGCCCCCGGGACTTGCAGACCTTC. Protein sequence: CASSPRDLQTF. The J gene is TRBJ1-2, the V gene TRBV6-6, with D possibly being TRBD1 (5 bases). The CDR3 totals 11 residues. CDR1 is MNHNY and CDR2 is SVGAGI in the germline V gene (reference sequence). Trimming stripped 6 bases from V and 14 bases from J, with 16 bases between.

The chain joins TRBV7-9 to TRBJ1-5; D is unclear. Germline V lookup: CDR1 SEHNR, CDR2 FQNEAQ (reference sequence). The CDR3 length is 15 residues. The ends were cut back, 3 bases at V and 4 bases at J, with 13 bases in the middle. CDR3 protein: CASSLSPGVNQPQHF. In DNA form, the CDR3 reads TGTGCCAGCAGCTTGAGTCCCGGGGTTAATCAGCCCCAGCATTTT.

The chain carries TRBV5-1 and TRBJ2-7, with D possibly matching TRBD1 (5 bases). The germline CDR1 and CDR2 sequences are SGHRS and YFSETQ. The CDR3 has 14 amino acids. V was shortened by 7 bases and J by 5 bases, with 19 bases between the two germline ends. The CDR3 bases are TGCGCCAGCTCCCCTTGGTCAGGGCGTGACGAGCAGTACTTC. This encodes CASSPWSGRDEQYF.

The chain combines TRBV4-1 with TRBJ1-1; D is unresolved. Trimming stripped 1 base from V and 5 bases from J, with 11 bases between. Germline CDR1 and CDR2: MGHRA and YSYEKL. CDR3 length: 14 residues. The CDR3: CASSQAHGNTEAFF. The DNA for the CDR3 is TGCGCCAGCAGCCAAGCACACGGGAATACTGAAGCTTTCTTT.

This clone was observed a single time. The V and J genes are TRBV5-4 and TRBJ2-7; weak D call: TRBD2 (5 bases). The V gene's germline CDR1 is SGHNT and CDR2 YYREEE (reference sequence). The length of the CDR3 is 15 residues. V lost 1 base, J lost 5 bases, and 16 bases lay in between. The CDR3 coding sequence is TGTGCCAGCAGCTTGAGGTCCGGAGGCCCCAACGAGCAGTACTTC. It is translated as CASSLRSGGPNEQYF.

This clone has only one observation. The chain combines TRBV10-3 with TRBJ2-1, with D uncertain. Trimming cost V 6 bases and J 4 bases, with 10 bases left between them. The V gene's germline CDR1 is ENHRY and CDR2 SYGVKD. The CDR3 extends over 13 amino acids. The CDR3 reads CAISLASYNEQFF. DNA of the CDR3: TGTGCCATCAGCCTCGCTAGTTACAATGAGCAGTTCTTC.

A few counts support this clone. V usage is TRBV28 and J usage is TRBJ1-5, with D possibly TRBD1 on 5 matching bases. This CDR3 has 15 residues. The V gene lost 2 bases and the J gene lost 5 bases, with 13 bases spanning the gap. CDR1 is MDHEN and CDR2 is SYDVKM in the germline V gene. In DNA, the CDR3 is TGTGCCAGCAGTTTAGTGAGGGCGGGGGATCAGCCCCAGCATTTT. Protein sequence: CASSLVRAGDQPQHF.

This rearrangement joins TRBV27 to TRBJ2-7; 10 bases map to TRBD2. CDR3 length: 17 residues. Germline trimming cut 5 bases from V and 2 bases from J; bases unmatched to any gene: 12. CDR1 and CDR2 from the germline V gene are MNHEY and SMNVEV (reference sequence). The CDR3 coding sequence is TGTGCCAGCAGTCCTTTTCCCGCGACTAGCGGGCCCTACGAGCAGTACTTC. This gives the protein CASSPFPATSGPYEQYF.

This chain links TRBV9 with TRBJ1-2, with D perhaps matching TRBD1 (5 bases). Germline V gene sequence: CDR1 SGDLS, CDR2 YYNGEE. The CDR3 runs to 13 residues. Trimming took off 2 bases at V and 3 bases at J, with 8 bases between the two ends. Here the CDR3 reads CASSVGDDYGYTF. CDR3 nucleotides: TGTGCCAGCAGCGTGGGGGATGACTATGGCTACACCTTC.

This chain joins TRBV6-6 and TRBJ2-1; 7 bases are a match to TRBD1. This CDR3 is built from 13 residues. CDR1 MNHNY and CDR2 SVGAGI come from the germline V gene (reference sequence). Unmatched junction bases numbered 6, after V lost 5 bases and J lost 8 bases. This chain's CDR3 is CASSTTGTYEQFF. CDR3 bases: TGTGCCAGCAGTACGACAGGGACCTATGAGCAGTTCTTC.

The V and J genes are TRBV2 and TRBJ1-2; TRBD1 matches at 7 bases. Germline trimming cut 6 bases from V and 4 bases from J; bases unmatched to any gene: 8. Germline CDR1 is SNHLY and CDR2 is FYNNEI. The CDR3 is 14 amino acids. CDR3 sequence: CASSGRQGSYGYTF. The DNA of the CDR3 is TGTGCCAGCAGCGGCAGACAGGGTAGCTATGGCTACACCTTC.

V usage is TRBV5-1 and J usage is TRBJ1-2, with 8 positions matching TRBD1. The CDR3 runs to 17 residues. V lost 4 bases, J lost 4 bases, and 15 bases stayed unmatched. Germline V CDR1 and CDR2: SGHRS, YFSETQ. In DNA form, the CDR3 reads TGCGCCAGCAGCCCACGTCCGACAGGGGCCGGTAGCTATGGCTACACCTTC. Translating it yields CASSPRPTGAGSYGYTF.

V gene TRBV23-1 combines with J gene TRBJ1-5; D gene uncertain. TRBV23-1 is an ORF for which the function is uncertain. This CDR3 is 16 amino acids long. V lost 8 bases to trimming and J lost 1 base, with 18 bases between them. CDR3 sequence (DNA): TGCGCCAGCTACCCAAGCGGCCACCCCAGCAATCAGCCCCAGCATTTT. Its translation is CASYPSGHPSNQPQHF.

This clone was recorded a few times. The J gene is TRBJ2-7, the V gene TRBV19; D not certain. Trimming pared 5 bases from V and 4 bases from J, leaving 6 bases between. Germline V CDR1 and CDR2: LNHDA, SQIVND (reference sequence). This CDR3 contains 11 residues. The CDR3 protein is CASSLGYEQYF. CDR3 DNA sequence: TGTGCCAGTAGTTTAGGGTACGAGCAGTACTTC. Filled out from reference TRBV19 and TRBJ2-7, the complete variable domain reads DGGITQSPKYLFRKEGQNVTLSCEQNLNHDAMYWYRQDPGQGLRLIYYSQIVNDFQKGDIAEGYSVSREKKESFPLTVTSAQKNPTAFYLCASSLGYEQYFGPGTRLTVT.

The chain combines TRBV28 with TRBJ1-2, with 8 bases lining up with TRBD1. CDR1 and CDR2 (germline): MDHEN, SYDVKM. This CDR3 comprises 15 residues. V shed 6 bases and J 8 bases; nucleotides not matched to a gene: 14. The CDR3 nucleotides are TGTGCCAGCAGGCCTCAGACAGGGGAGGTCGACGGCTACACCTTC. It specifies CASRPQTGEVDGYTF.

This clone was observed once. The V gene is TRBV7-2, the J gene TRBJ2-1; the D gene is possibly TRBD1 (6 bases). Germline values: CDR1 SGHTA, CDR2 FQGNSA. V dropped 5 bases and J dropped 6 bases, with 20 bases sitting between them. The CDR3 totals 16 residues. Written as DNA, the CDR3 is TGTGCCAGCAGCGTCAGAAGCACAGGGCTTGGCAATGAGCAGTTCTTC. It specifies CASSVRSTGLGNEQFF.